This T cell receptor beta chain was profiled in a study of OX40 agonist ivuxolimab in advanced cancers. The overall study: Three individuals attained partial responses, comprising one hepatocellular carcinoma case and two cutaneous melanoma cases.

About this clone: The antigen remains undetermined.

TCRdb's copy holds only in-frame clones and misses some; the assay was immunoSEQ multiplex PCR. The sample carries around 99,000 clones, approximately 90% recorded once. Germline lookup yields CDR1 MNHNS and CDR2 SASEGT. Trimming stripped 6 bases from V and 2 bases from J, with 10 bases between. The CDR3 sequence is 13 residues long. Study outcomes and limitations: People who partly responded at 0.1-3.0 mg/kg had some of the least clonal expansion seen. More expanded clones were seen, on average, in CD8+ T cells than in CD4+.

The sequence derives from an adult with an advanced solid tumor such as melanoma, head and neck, liver or kidney cancer. This chain links TRBV6-1 with TRBJ1-2; D is unclear. The material sequenced was CD4+ or CD8+ T cells sorted from blood, taken in a trial of the OX40 agonist ivuxolimab. DNA for the CDR3: TGTGCCAGCAGCCTGGGTATGAACTATGGCTACACCTTC. As protein: CASSLGMNYGYTF.